A selection of T cell receptor beta chains follows, all from one sample in a study of cytomegalovirus exposure and HLA in healthy donors. Using immunoSEQ multiplex PCR, the repertoire was profiled, and TCRdb retains in-frame clones only, with some absent. The sample yields about 130,000 clones, almost 85% seen once. The material sequenced was PBMCs. The receptors shown here come from a boy under 10 years old in good health and CMV-seronegative. Each CDR3 is given with its conserved first and last residue. D genes are given only for firm matches. Clone size is not always given. Where it is, it says once, few, many or a class for expanded clones.

j_call: TRBJ2-3; v_call: TRBV18; d_call: NA; clone_size: NA; cdr3_aa: CASSQRLGADTQYF; cdr3_nt: TGTGCCAGCTCACAGCGCCTGGGGGCCGATACGCAGTATTTT
j_call: TRBJ1-2; v_call: TRBV30; d_call: TRBD1; clone_size: NA; cdr3_aa: CAWSLYRDRVYGYTF; cdr3_nt: TGTGCCTGGAGTTTATACCGGGACAGGGTTTATGGCTACACCTTC
j_call: TRBJ1-2; v_call: TRBV7-9; d_call: TRBD1; clone_size: NA; cdr3_aa: CASSSPRDRHHGYTF; cdr3_nt: TGTGCCAGCAGCTCTCCCCGGGACAGGCACCATGGCTACACCTTC
j_call: TRBJ1-6; v_call: TRBV25-1; d_call: TRBD1; clone_size: NA; cdr3_aa: CASTRTGGNSPLHF; cdr3_nt: TGTGCCAGCACTCGGACAGGAGGCAATTCACCCCTCCACTTT
j_call: TRBJ2-2; v_call: TRBV7-6; d_call: NA; clone_size: NA; cdr3_aa: CASSLVWELNTGELFF; cdr3_nt: TGTGCCAGCAGCTTAGTATGGGAGCTTAACACCGGGGAGCTGTTTTTT
j_call: TRBJ2-7; v_call: TRBV7-2; d_call: NA; clone_size: NA; cdr3_aa: CASSLEGGLYEQYF; cdr3_nt: TGTGCCAGCAGCTTAGAGGGGGGGCTCTACGAGCAGTACTTC
j_call: TRBJ1-1; v_call: TRBV27; d_call: TRBD1; clone_size: NA; cdr3_aa: CASSPLGRTGNTEAFF; cdr3_nt: TGTGCCAGCAGCCCTTTAGGGAGGACAGGGAACACTGAAGCTTTCTTT
j_call: TRBJ1-5; v_call: TRBV6-1; d_call: TRBD1; clone_size: NA; cdr3_aa: CASSVDRGYQPQHF; cdr3_nt: TGTGCCAGCAGTGTAGACAGGGGGTATCAGCCCCAGCATTTT
j_call: TRBJ1-2; v_call: TRBV6-1; d_call: NA; clone_size: NA; cdr3_aa: CASRDSLNYGYTF; cdr3_nt: TGTGCCAGCAGGGACAGTCTCAACTATGGCTACACCTTC
j_call: TRBJ2-3; v_call: TRBV19; d_call: NA; clone_size: NA; cdr3_aa: CASSMAPTNAQYF; cdr3_nt: TGTGCCAGTAGTATGGCCCCGACTAATGCGCAGTATTTT
j_call: TRBJ1-1; v_call: TRBV6-5; d_call: TRBD1; clone_size: few; cdr3_aa: CASSYSKARGSAEAFF; cdr3_nt: TGTGCCAGCAGTTACTCGAAGGCCAGGGGGAGTGCTGAAGCTTTCTTT
j_call: TRBJ2-2; v_call: TRBV5-4; d_call: TRBD2; clone_size: few; cdr3_aa: CASSPRGGENTGELFF; cdr3_nt: TGTGCCAGCAGCCCCCGCGGGGGGGAGAACACCGGGGAGCTGTTTTTT
j_call: TRBJ1-1; v_call: TRBV4-2; d_call: NA; clone_size: NA; cdr3_aa: CASSQVPPGGGTEAFF; cdr3_nt: TGTGCCAGCAGCCAAGTCCCTCCGGGAGGGGGCACTGAAGCTTTCTTT
j_call: TRBJ1-6; v_call: TRBV14; d_call: TRBD1; clone_size: NA; cdr3_aa: CASSPRDRENSPLHF; cdr3_nt: TGTGCCAGCAGCCCTCGGGACAGGGAGAATTCACCCCTCCACTTT
j_call: TRBJ2-6; v_call: TRBV29-1; d_call: NA; clone_size: NA; cdr3_aa: CSVGLTGSRANVLTF; cdr3_nt: TGCAGCGTAGGCTTAACAGGGTCCAGGGCCAACGTCCTGACTTTC
j_call: TRBJ1-3; v_call: TRBV19; d_call: NA; clone_size: NA; cdr3_aa: CASQLSGNTIYF; cdr3_nt: TGTGCCAGCCAACTCTCTGGAAACACCATATATTTT
j_call: TRBJ2-1; v_call: TRBV6-6; d_call: TRBD2; clone_size: NA; cdr3_aa: CASSYSLGGEFF; cdr3_nt: TGTGCCAGCAGTTACTCTTTGGGGGGGGAGTTCTTC
j_call: TRBJ2-1; v_call: TRBV5-6; d_call: NA; clone_size: NA; cdr3_aa: CASSFGSWVFF; cdr3_nt: TGTGCCAGCAGCTTCGGGAGTTGGGTGTTCTTC
j_call: TRBJ2-3; v_call: TRBV27; d_call: NA; clone_size: few; cdr3_aa: CASSFLPGLVDTQYF; cdr3_nt: TGTGCCAGCAGCTTCTTACCGGGGTTAGTTGATACGCAGTATTTT
j_call: TRBJ2-7; v_call: TRBV7-6; d_call: TRBD1; clone_size: NA; cdr3_aa: CASSNPGQGNEQYF; cdr3_nt: TGTGCCAGCAGCAATCCGGGACAGGGAAACGAGCAGTACTTC
j_call: TRBJ2-3; v_call: TRBV7-6; d_call: TRBD2; clone_size: few; cdr3_aa: CASSLAGTSDTDTQYF; cdr3_nt: TGTGCCAGCAGCTTAGCCGGGACTAGCGACACAGATACGCAGTATTTT
j_call: TRBJ2-3; v_call: TRBV6-1; d_call: TRBD2; clone_size: few; cdr3_aa: CASSGTSGTTDTQYF; cdr3_nt: TGTGCCAGCAGTGGGACTAGCGGGACCACGGATACGCAGTATTTT
j_call: TRBJ2-3; v_call: TRBV4-3; d_call: TRBD2; clone_size: NA; cdr3_aa: CASSQDRLAGSRGTQYF; cdr3_nt: TGCGCCAGCAGCCAAGACAGACTAGCGGGGTCTCGGGGTACGCAGTATTTT
j_call: TRBJ1-1; v_call: TRBV7-2; d_call: TRBD1; clone_size: NA; cdr3_aa: CASSSWDRGNTEAFF; cdr3_nt: TGTGCCAGCAGCTCCTGGGACAGGGGGAACACTGAAGCTTTCTTT
j_call: TRBJ1-3; v_call: TRBV28; d_call: TRBD1; clone_size: NA; cdr3_aa: CASSVQGAGNTIYF; cdr3_nt: TGTGCCAGCAGTGTCCAGGGGGCTGGAAACACCATATATTTT
j_call: TRBJ1-5; v_call: TRBV21-1; d_call: NA; clone_size: few; cdr3_aa: CASSKARGNQPQHF; cdr3_nt: TGTGCCAGCAGCAAAGCCAGGGGCAATCAGCCCCAGCATTTT
j_call: TRBJ2-1; v_call: TRBV29-1; d_call: NA; clone_size: NA; cdr3_aa: CSVGALGEQFF; cdr3_nt: TGCAGCGTTGGGGCGTTGGGTGAGCAGTTCTTC
j_call: TRBJ2-5; v_call: TRBV1; d_call: NA; clone_size: few; cdr3_aa: CTSRLLAVVETQYF; cdr3_nt: TGCACCAGCAGACTACTAGCGGTGGTAGAGACCCAGTACTTC
j_call: TRBJ1-2; v_call: TRBV6-6; d_call: NA; clone_size: NA; cdr3_aa: CASRRALEGGYTF; cdr3_nt: TGTGCCAGCAGGCGGGCCTTAGAAGGTGGCTACACCTTC
j_call: TRBJ1-1; v_call: TRBV5-6; d_call: TRBD1; clone_size: few; cdr3_aa: CASSWDRLEAFF; cdr3_nt: TGTGCCAGCAGTTGGGACAGGCTTGAAGCTTTCTTT
j_call: TRBJ2-6; v_call: TRBV11-3; d_call: NA; clone_size: NA; cdr3_aa: CASSLGASFSGANVLTF; cdr3_nt: TGTGCCAGCAGCTTAGGGGCTTCCTTCTCTGGGGCCAACGTCCTGACTTTC
j_call: TRBJ1-1; v_call: TRBV6-5; d_call: NA; clone_size: NA; cdr3_aa: CASSYSNRVNTEAFF; cdr3_nt: TGTGCCAGCAGTTATAGTAACAGGGTGAACACTGAAGCTTTCTTT
j_call: TRBJ1-3; v_call: TRBV5-4; d_call: TRBD1; clone_size: NA; cdr3_aa: CASSPEARTGDESEYF; cdr3_nt: TGTGCCAGCAGCCCGGAGGCGCGGACAGGGGACGAAAGTGAATATTTT
j_call: TRBJ2-2; v_call: TRBV6-4; d_call: TRBD2; clone_size: NA; cdr3_aa: CASSEREGHTGELFF; cdr3_nt: TGTGCCAGCAGTGAACGGGAGGGCCATACCGGGGAGCTGTTTTTT
j_call: TRBJ2-2; v_call: TRBV13; d_call: NA; clone_size: once; cdr3_aa: CASRRGWTGELFF; cdr3_nt: TGTGCCAGCAGGAGGGGGTGGACCGGGGAGCTGTTTTTT
j_call: TRBJ1-2; v_call: TRBV14; d_call: NA; clone_size: NA; cdr3_aa: CASSQDSYSNYGYTF; cdr3_nt: TGTGCCAGCAGCCAGGACAGCTATTCTAACTATGGCTACACCTTC
j_call: TRBJ1-1; v_call: TRBV7-9; d_call: NA; clone_size: NA; cdr3_aa: CASSFQGPEAFF; cdr3_nt: TGTGCCAGCAGCTTTCAGGGCCCTGAAGCTTTCTTT
j_call: TRBJ2-1; v_call: TRBV7-2; d_call: TRBD2; clone_size: NA; cdr3_aa: CASSPLPRLAGEQFF; cdr3_nt: TGTGCCAGCAGCCCCCTACCAAGACTAGCGGGGGAGCAGTTCTTC
j_call: TRBJ2-1; v_call: TRBV29-1; d_call: NA; clone_size: NA; cdr3_aa: CSVATNNEQFF; cdr3_nt: TGCAGCGTTGCGACTAACAATGAGCAGTTCTTC
j_call: TRBJ1-2; v_call: TRBV6-1; d_call: TRBD1; clone_size: NA; cdr3_aa: CASSATGGYGYTF; cdr3_nt: TGTGCCAGCAGTGCCACAGGGGGCTATGGCTACACCTTC
j_call: TRBJ2-5; v_call: TRBV7-9; d_call: TRBD1; clone_size: NA; cdr3_aa: CASSLEDRGLSETQYF; cdr3_nt: TGTGCCAGCAGCTTAGAAGACAGGGGCCTCTCAGAGACCCAGTACTTC
j_call: TRBJ1-4; v_call: TRBV6-1; d_call: NA; clone_size: NA; cdr3_aa: CASSEVQGTTNEKLFF; cdr3_nt: TGTGCCAGCAGTGAAGTGCAGGGGACAACTAATGAAAAACTGTTTTTT
j_call: TRBJ2-5; v_call: TRBV11-2; d_call: NA; clone_size: NA; cdr3_aa: CASRRVFQETQYF; cdr3_nt: TGTGCCAGCAGGCGAGTGTTCCAAGAGACCCAGTACTTC
j_call: TRBJ1-2; v_call: TRBV7-8; d_call: TRBD1; clone_size: NA; cdr3_aa: CASSPGTGDYGYTF; cdr3_nt: TGTGCCAGCAGTCCTGGGACAGGGGACTATGGCTACACCTTC
j_call: TRBJ1-1; v_call: TRBV10-3; d_call: NA; clone_size: few; cdr3_aa: CATRGGVDRGTEAFF; cdr3_nt: TGTGCCACCCGAGGGGGGGTGGACAGAGGCACTGAAGCTTTCTTT
j_call: TRBJ2-1; v_call: TRBV5-4; d_call: TRBD2; clone_size: NA; cdr3_aa: CASSLKLLAGGSDEQFF; cdr3_nt: TGTGCCAGCAGCTTGAAACTACTAGCGGGGGGCTCCGATGAGCAGTTCTTC
j_call: TRBJ1-2; v_call: TRBV15; d_call: NA; clone_size: NA; cdr3_aa: CATSPVPSDSSFGYTF; cdr3_nt: TGTGCCACCAGCCCAGTCCCTTCGGACAGTTCATTTGGCTACACCTTC
j_call: TRBJ2-7; v_call: TRBV4-3; d_call: TRBD2; clone_size: NA; cdr3_aa: CASSQDSGGGYEQYF; cdr3_nt: TGCGCCAGCAGCCAAGACTCTGGCGGGGGCTACGAGCAGTACTTC
j_call: TRBJ2-3; v_call: TRBV6-5; d_call: TRBD2; clone_size: NA; cdr3_aa: CASSYRGLAPGTQYF; cdr3_nt: TGTGCCAGCAGTTACCGGGGACTAGCCCCCGGTACGCAGTATTTT
j_call: TRBJ2-3; v_call: TRBV6-4; d_call: TRBD2; clone_size: NA; cdr3_aa: CASSASGGATDTQYF; cdr3_nt: TGTGCCAGCAGTGCCAGCGGGGGGGCAACAGATACGCAGTATTTT
j_call: TRBJ2-5; v_call: TRBV9; d_call: TRBD1; clone_size: few; cdr3_aa: CASSVGQGEQETQYF; cdr3_nt: TGTGCCAGCAGCGTAGGGCAGGGGGAACAAGAGACCCAGTACTTC
j_call: TRBJ2-1; v_call: TRBV5-4; d_call: TRBD2; clone_size: NA; cdr3_aa: CASSFQRGGSYNEQFF; cdr3_nt: TGTGCCAGCAGCTTTCAGCGGGGGGGCTCCTACAATGAGCAGTTCTTC
j_call: TRBJ2-3; v_call: TRBV15; d_call: TRBD2; clone_size: NA; cdr3_aa: CATSSAGDDDTQYF; cdr3_nt: TGTGCCACCAGCAGCGCGGGGGATGATGATACGCAGTATTTT
j_call: TRBJ1-2; v_call: TRBV13; d_call: TRBD1; clone_size: NA; cdr3_aa: CASSFNWPHLGTDINYGYTF; cdr3_nt: TGTGCCAGCAGCTTTAACTGGCCTCACCTCGGGACAGATATTAACTATGGCTACACCTTC
j_call: TRBJ2-1; v_call: TRBV19; d_call: NA; clone_size: few; cdr3_aa: CASSINPRQGEQFF; cdr3_nt: TGTGCCAGTAGTATAAACCCCCGGCAGGGGGAGCAGTTCTTC
j_call: TRBJ2-5; v_call: TRBV6-1; d_call: TRBD2; clone_size: NA; cdr3_aa: CASSDVGGGPYQETQYF; cdr3_nt: TGTGCCAGCAGTGATGTTGGGGGGGGACCGTACCAAGAGACCCAGTACTTC
j_call: TRBJ2-3; v_call: TRBV5-1; d_call: TRBD1; clone_size: NA; cdr3_aa: CASSSQGPRTDTQYF; cdr3_nt: TGCGCCAGCAGCTCACAGGGGCCGCGCACAGATACGCAGTATTTT
j_call: TRBJ1-1; v_call: TRBV7-2; d_call: NA; clone_size: NA; cdr3_aa: CASSPVGRASGTEAFF; cdr3_nt: TGTGCCAGCAGCCCCGTAGGCAGAGCTAGTGGCACTGAAGCTTTCTTT
j_call: TRBJ2-3; v_call: TRBV15; d_call: NA; clone_size: NA; cdr3_aa: CATSRLGLEKSWDTQYF; cdr3_nt: TGTGCCACCAGCAGATTAGGCCTAGAGAAGTCTTGGGATACGCAGTATTTT
j_call: TRBJ2-2; v_call: TRBV5-4; d_call: TRBD1; clone_size: NA; cdr3_aa: CASSPDRGPNTGELFF; cdr3_nt: TGTGCCAGCAGTCCTGACAGGGGACCGAACACCGGGGAGCTGTTTTTT